The 20 T cell receptor beta chains given below trace back to one sample, sequenced in a study of T-cell memory formation after mild COVID-19. TCRdb processed the 5' RACE reads anew with MiXCR; each CDR3 protein has one entry. The sample yields about 400,000 distinct CDR3 sequences, more than 15% seen once. Material for sequencing was PBMCs or a T cell subset sorted from them (not recorded which). The receptors here all came from a man between 18 and 35 years old who had mild COVID-19 (a few samples of this study predate the infection). Cell type and time point are not known.

The chain is built from TRBV29-1 and TRBJ2-3; D gene ambiguous. CDR1 and CDR2 (germline): SQVTM, ANQGSEA. Trimming cost V 7 bases and J 7 bases, with 12 bases left between them. The CDR3 extends over 11 amino acids. The CDR3 DNA follows: TGCAGCGCCGTTGGAACGTATACGCAGTATTTT. As protein: CSAVGTYTQYF.

Many counts were recorded for this clonotype. V gene TRBV27 combines with J gene TRBJ1-2; D is ambiguous. Germline CDR1 is MNHEY and CDR2 is SMNVEV (reference sequence). The CDR3 runs 14 residues. Between the trimmed V and J ends, which lost 5 bases and 3 bases, there was a span of 13 bases. The CDR3 coding sequence is TGTGCCAGCAGTACCCTTGACGGATACTATGGCTACACCTTC. This translates into CASSTLDGYYGYTF.

This clonotype has more than one count but fewer than ten. The V gene is TRBV5-1, the J gene TRBJ1-6; 9 positions agree with TRBD1. Trimming at V came to 4 bases and at J to 9 bases, leaving 8 bases not matched to a gene. The CDR3 sequence is 15 residues long. Germline CDR1 reads SGHRS; CDR2 reads YFSETQ. The CDR3 is CASSRDRVLASPLHF. The CDR3 DNA follows: TGCGCCAGCAGCAGGGACAGGGTCTTAGCTTCACCCCTCCACTTT.

The rearrangement joins TRBV15 to TRBJ1-2; D unresolved. The ends were cut back, 3 bases at V and 3 bases at J, with 8 bases in the middle. The germline V gene encodes CDR1 LNHNV and CDR2 YYDKDF (reference sequence). This CDR3 is built from 13 residues. CDR3 DNA sequence: TGTGCCACCAGCAGTCCCAGCCACTATGGCTACACCTTC. This codes for CATSSPSHYGYTF.

The rearrangement links TRBV1 to TRBJ1-1; the table gives TRBD1 as D, unverified against the DNA. TRBV1 is reported as a pseudogene. CDR3 length: 16 residues. The CDR3 reads CTSSHAPEGATREAFF. In DNA, the CDR3 is TGCACCAGCAGCCACGCCCCCGAGGGCGCAACAAGGGAAGCTTTCTTT.

The V gene is TRBV7-2, the J gene TRBJ1-5; 7 bases agree with TRBD1. The CDR3 covers 15 residues. In germline, CDR1 is SGHTA, CDR2 FQGNSA. Trimming removed 5 bases from V and 2 bases from J; junction bases left unmatched: 6. The CDR3 loop reads CASSPRQGGNQPQHF. CDR3 DNA sequence: TGTGCCAGCAGCCCCCGGCAGGGGGGCAATCAGCCCCAGCATTTT.

The chain combines TRBV6-2 or TRBV6-3 with TRBJ2-7, with D maybe TRBD1 (5 bases). The CDR3 is 15 amino acids. V was shortened by 3 bases and J by 0 bases, with 12 bases between the two germline ends. Germline CDR1 reads MNHEY; CDR2 reads SVGEGT. Here the CDR3 DNA reads TGTGCCAGCAGTTATCTGGGTGACAGCTCCTACGAGCAGTACTTC. Encoded protein: CASSYLGDSSYEQYF.

The chain couples TRBV7-2 to TRBJ1-3, with D uncertain. The CDR3 is 16 amino acids. V was clipped by 1 base and J by 0 bases, with 10 bases between them. The V gene's germline CDR1 is SGHTA and CDR2 FQGNSA. The CDR3 bases are TGTGCCAGCAGCTTAGATCACGCTTCCTCTGGAAACACCATATATTTT. This encodes CASSLDHASSGNTIYF.

This clonotype was picked up a small number of times. This sequence joins TRBV7-6 and TRBJ1-1; tentatively, D is TRBD1 (6 bases). CDR3 length: 13 amino acids. Germline CDR1 is SGHVS and CDR2 is FNYEAQ. V lost 5 bases to trimming and J lost 3 bases, with 10 bases between them. The CDR3 protein is CASSPTGYTEAFF. As DNA, the CDR3 is TGTGCCAGCAGCCCGACAGGTTACACTGAAGCTTTCTTT.

Ten or more counts support this clonotype. The V and J genes are TRBV12-5 and TRBJ2-5, with D maybe TRBD2 (5 bases). The CDR3 consists of 14 residues. Germline CDR1 and CDR2: LGHNT and FRNRAP. Trimming took 6 bases from V and 4 from J, leaving 15 bases between them. The CDR3 sequence: CASGISGGGETQYF. In DNA form, the CDR3 reads TGTGCTAGTGGGATCTCAGGAGGAGGAGAGACCCAGTACTTC. Complete variable domain (other parts from reference TRBV12-5 and TRBJ2-5): DARVTQTPRHKVTEMGQEVTMRCQPILGHNTVFWYRQTMMQGLELLAYFRNRAPLDDSGMPKDRFSAEMPDATLATLKIQPSEPRDSAVYFCASGISGGGETQYFGPGTRLLVL.

V and J are TRBV6-2 or TRBV6-3 and TRBJ2-1; 7 positions agree with TRBD1. Trimming at V came to 4 bases and at J to 2 bases, leaving 11 bases not matched to a gene. Germline CDR1 reads MNHEY; CDR2 reads SVGEGT. This CDR3 spans 17 amino acids. The CDR3 DNA sequence: TGTGCCAGCAGTTTACGACAGGGAGTTTTTCCCTACAATGAGCAGTTCTTC. Its translation: CASSLRQGVFPYNEQFF.

The chain recombines TRBV4-1 with TRBJ1-5; no clear D gene. The V and J ends lost 0 bases and 5 bases respectively, with 14 bases between them. In germline, CDR1 is MGHRA, CDR2 YSYEKL. The CDR3 contains 16 residues. DNA of the CDR3: TGCGCCAGCAGCCAAGAAACGCTCTGGGGTCATCAGCCCCAGCATTTT. Amino acid sequence: CASSQETLWGHQPQHF.

Here the CDR3 DNA reads TGTGCCAGCAGCTTGACGGGGAGACCTAATGAAAAACTGTTTTTT. Translation: CASSLTGRPNEKLFF. The chain has TRBV5-4 and TRBJ1-4; D uncertain. Germline lookup yields CDR1 SGHNT and CDR2 YYREEE (reference sequence). This CDR3 is built from 15 residues. V gave up 1 base and J gave up 3 bases, with 10 bases separating them.

This clonotype was detected ten times or more. This rearrangement joins TRBV28 to TRBJ1-1; the match to TRBD1 covers 9 bases. The trim removed 5 bases at V and 6 bases at J, leaving 10 bases unmatched. The CDR3 length is 15 residues. Germline V gene lookup returns CDR1 MDHEN and CDR2 SYDVKM. This CDR3 is CASSTGQGRHPEAFF. The DNA for the CDR3 is TGTGCCAGCAGTACGGGACAGGGCCGGCATCCTGAAGCTTTCTTT.

This clonotype was observed a handful of times. The chain is built from TRBV4-3 and TRBJ2-7; the D is unclear. The germline CDR1 and CDR2 sequences are LGHNA and YSLEER. V dropped 5 bases and J dropped 3 bases, with 17 bases sitting between them. The CDR3 is 15 amino acids. The CDR3 region has the DNA TGCGCCAGCAGCAAAGCACCCGGGTCCCGCTACGAGCAGTACTTC. Its protein product is CASSKAPGSRYEQYF.

This clonotype has just a few counts. The V gene is TRBV14, the J gene TRBJ1-1; D unresolved. This CDR3 has 12 amino acids. Trimming removed 1 base from V and 14 bases from J, with 14 bases in between. Germline-derived CDR1 and CDR2 are SGHDN and FVKESK. As DNA, the CDR3 is TGTGCCAGCAGCCAAGCTGACGGCAGATCCTTCTTT. The encoded protein is CASSQADGRSFF.

V is TRBV24-1 and J is TRBJ1-2, with D possibly matching TRBD1 (5 bases). V dropped 6 bases and J dropped 8 bases, with 18 bases sitting between them. This CDR3 is 14 amino acids long. In germline, CDR1 is KGHDR, CDR2 SFDVKD. In nucleotides, the CDR3 is TGTGCCACCAGTCAATCCCAGGGTTTTGGAGGCTACACCTTC. Its protein product is CATSQSQGFGGYTF.

This clonotype was counted a few times. The chain's CDR3 is CSARATVRRAKNIQYF. Written as DNA, the CDR3 is TGCAGTGCTAGAGCTACAGTTCGGCGGGCCAAAAACATTCAGTACTTC. The V gene is TRBV20-1, the J gene TRBJ2-4; D is unclear. Germline CDR1 and CDR2: DFQATT and SNEGSKA (reference sequence). With 1 base removed from V and 1 base from J, the gap between germline ends came to 14 bases. The length of the CDR3 is 16 residues.

V gene TRBV6-6 combines with J gene TRBJ2-1; 14 positions agree with TRBD2. The V gene end was trimmed by 5 bases and the J gene end by 0 bases; junction bases not matched to a gene: 12. The CDR3 loop spans 20 amino acids. Germline loops: CDR1 MNHNY, CDR2 SVGAGI (reference sequence). The CDR3 reads CASSPTGTSGGGSSYNEQFF. The CDR3 bases are TGTGCCAGCAGTCCAACCGGGACTAGCGGGGGTGGTTCCTCCTACAATGAGCAGTTCTTC.

This clonotype was counted only a few times. This chain links TRBV29-1 with TRBJ2-7; TRBD1 might be the D (6 bases). Per the germline V gene, CDR1 is SQVTM and CDR2 is ANQGSEA. Trimming shortened V by 4 bases and J by 5 bases, and 18 bases separated the two germline ends. This CDR3 has 14 amino acids. CDR3 coding DNA: TGCAGCGTTGGGGGGCAGGGACCGATCCACGAGCAGTACTTC. As protein: CSVGGQGPIHEQYF.